Sequencing of this T cell receptor (beta chain) was carried out in a study of beta chain features in type 1 diabetes. Isolated RNA was reverse transcribed in full, so expressed TCRB transcripts were sequenced. TCRdb's copy holds only in-frame clones and misses some; the assay was immunoSEQ multiplex PCR. The profile covers 160,000 or so clones, with about 9.1% appearing a single time and around 2.5% taken by the ten largest. The V gene's germline CDR1 is SGHNT and CDR2 YYREEE (reference sequence). V was clipped by 0 bases and J by 0 bases, with 14 bases between them. This CDR3 contains 17 residues. There are a few counts of this clone.

Sequenced input: central memory CD4+ T cells from blood. The sequence was obtained from a woman under 30 in good health. V gene TRBV5-4 combines with J gene TRBJ2-3, with TRBD2 as a possible D gene (6 bases). Here the CDR3 DNA reads TGTGCCAGCAGCTTGGCCAGTGAGCGGGCTAGCACAGATACGCAGTATTTT. It specifies CASSLASERASTDTQYF.